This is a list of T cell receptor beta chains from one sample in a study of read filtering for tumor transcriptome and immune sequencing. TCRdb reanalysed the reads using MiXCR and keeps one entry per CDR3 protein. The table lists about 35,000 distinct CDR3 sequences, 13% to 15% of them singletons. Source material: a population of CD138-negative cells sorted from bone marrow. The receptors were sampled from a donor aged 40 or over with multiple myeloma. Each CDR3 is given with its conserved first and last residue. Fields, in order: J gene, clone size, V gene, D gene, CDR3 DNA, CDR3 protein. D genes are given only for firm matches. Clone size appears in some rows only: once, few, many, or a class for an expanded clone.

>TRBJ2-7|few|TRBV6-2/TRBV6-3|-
TGTGCCAGCAGTTACGCGGAACGGTACGAGCAGTACTTC
CASSYAERYEQYF
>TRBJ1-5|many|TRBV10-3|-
TGTGCCATCAGTAAGGGTGGTAACAATCAGCCCCAGCATTTT
CAISKGGNNQPQHF
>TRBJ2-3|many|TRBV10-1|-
TGCGCCAGCAGTGAGTTAGGCCCGACAGATACGCAGTATTTT
CASSELGPTDTQYF
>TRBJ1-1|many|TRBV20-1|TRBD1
TGCAGTGCAGTCCGGGACAGGATCAACACTGAAGCTTTCTTT
CSAVRDRINTEAFF
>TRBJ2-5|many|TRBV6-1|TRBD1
TGTGCCAGCAGTGGGGGGACAGGGCAAGAGACCCAGTACTTC
CASSGGTGQETQYF
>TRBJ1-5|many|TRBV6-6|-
TGTGCCAGCAGGACCGACAGGCGCGGGAGCAATCAGCCCCAGCATTTT
CASRTDRRGSNQPQHF
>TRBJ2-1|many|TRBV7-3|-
TGTGCCAGCAGCTTAACGGACTACAATGAGCAGTTCTTC
CASSLTDYNEQFF
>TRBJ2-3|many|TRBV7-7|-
TGTGCTAGCAGCTTACGGACTGGAGGGGGCACAGATACGCAGTATTTT
CASSLRTGGGTDTQYF
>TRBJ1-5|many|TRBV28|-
TGTGCCAGCAGTTTCGAGCAGCCCCAGCATTTT
CASSFEQPQHF
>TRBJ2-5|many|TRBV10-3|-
TGTGCCATCAGTGATAATGGGGCGCCCCAAGAGACCCAGTACTTC
CAISDNGAPQETQYF
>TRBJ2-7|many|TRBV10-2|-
TGCGCCAGCAGTGAAGTTCTGCAGGGGCAGTACTTC
CASSEVLQGQYF
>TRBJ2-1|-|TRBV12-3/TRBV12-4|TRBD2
TGTGCCAGCAGATTACGAGCGGGAGGCACTCGGGCCTACAATGAGCAGTTCTTC
CASRLRAGGTRAYNEQFF
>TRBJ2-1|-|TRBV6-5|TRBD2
TGTGCCAGCAGTTACAACCCCAAAGGACTAGCGGGGCACTACAATGAGCAGTTCTTC
CASSYNPKGLAGHYNEQFF
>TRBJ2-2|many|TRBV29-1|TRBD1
TGCAGCGTTGTCACCGGGACAGGGAACACCGGGGAGCTGTTTTTT
CSVVTGTGNTGELFF
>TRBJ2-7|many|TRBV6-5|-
TGTGCCAGCGGTAGGGACCCTCCCCTACGCGAGCAGTACTTC
CASGRDPPLREQYF
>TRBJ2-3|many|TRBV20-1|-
TGCAGTGCTAGAGATTGGGGGATACCCACAGATACGCAGTATTTT
CSARDWGIPTDTQYF
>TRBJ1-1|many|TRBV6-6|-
TGTGCCAGCAGTCGGGAAACCTACACTGAAGCTTTCTTT
CASSRETYTEAFF
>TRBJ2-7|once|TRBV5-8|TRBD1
TGTGCCAGCAGCAGGCCCCCGTTTTCGGGACAGGGATCCTACGAGCAGTACTTC
CASSRPPFSGQGSYEQYF
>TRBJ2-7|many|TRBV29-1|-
TGCAGCGCACTCAGGGGACCTAAAGAGCAGTACTTC
CSALRGPKEQYF
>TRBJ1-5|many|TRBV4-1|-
TGCGCCAGCAGCCAAGTACAGGGTTCTAACGGGCCCCAGCATTTT
CASSQVQGSNGPQHF
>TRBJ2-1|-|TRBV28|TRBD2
TGTGGCAGCAGGGACTACAGTGAGCAGTTCTTC
CGSRDYSEQFF
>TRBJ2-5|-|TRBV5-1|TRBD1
TGCGCCAGCAGTAACCACAGGGGGCAGATCCAAGAGACCCAGTACTTC
CASSNHRGQIQETQYF
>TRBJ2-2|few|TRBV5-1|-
TGCGCCAGCAGCCTAATAGACAGGAACATCGGGGAGCTGTTTTTT
CASSLIDRNIGELFF
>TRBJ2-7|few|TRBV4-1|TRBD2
TGCGCCAGCAGCCAAGATAGAGAGCGGGGGATCAACGAGCAGTACTTC
CASSQDRERGINEQYF
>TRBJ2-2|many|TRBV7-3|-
TGTGCCAGCAGTCGGGGGCCCACCAGCGGGGAGCTGTTTTTT
CASSRGPTSGELFF
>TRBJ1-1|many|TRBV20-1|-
TGCAGTGCTAGGAGCCCAGGCACTGAAGCTTTCTTT
CSARSPGTEAFF
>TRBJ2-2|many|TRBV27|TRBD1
TGTGCCAGCAGTTTGAGCTCGAGGACAGGGTACACCGGGGAGCTGTTTTTT
CASSLSSRTGYTGELFF
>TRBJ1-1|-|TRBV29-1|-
TGCAGCGTTATCCGGGGGGCCTTGGGCACTGAAGCTTTCTTT
CSVIRGALGTEAFF
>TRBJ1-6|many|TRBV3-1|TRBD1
TGTGCCAGCAGCCAAGGCGTGACAGGGAATTCACCCCTCCACTTT
CASSQGVTGNSPLHF
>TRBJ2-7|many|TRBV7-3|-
TGTGCCAGCAGCTTAGGCCACAGCTCCTACGAGCAGTACTTC
CASSLGHSSYEQYF
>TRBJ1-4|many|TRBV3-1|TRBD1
TGTGCCAGCAGCAAGAGGACAGGGGGCTTTAATGAAAAACTGTTTTTT
CASSKRTGGFNEKLFF
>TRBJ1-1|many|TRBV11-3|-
TGTGCCAGCAGCTTTAGGGATCCCCGACGACCCAGCACTGAAGCTTTCTTT
CASSFRDPRRPSTEAFF
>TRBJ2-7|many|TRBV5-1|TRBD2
TGCGCCAGCAGCTTGACGGCTAGCGGCACCTACGAGCAGTACTTC
CASSLTASGTYEQYF
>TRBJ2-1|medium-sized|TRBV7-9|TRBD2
TGTGCCAGCACCCAAGCGGGGGGGCACTACAATGAGCAGTTCTTC
CASTQAGGHYNEQFF
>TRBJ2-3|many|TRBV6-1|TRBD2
TGTGCCAGCAGCGGCCCCAGGACTAGCGGGGGGGCAGATACGCAGTATTTT
CASSGPRTSGGADTQYF